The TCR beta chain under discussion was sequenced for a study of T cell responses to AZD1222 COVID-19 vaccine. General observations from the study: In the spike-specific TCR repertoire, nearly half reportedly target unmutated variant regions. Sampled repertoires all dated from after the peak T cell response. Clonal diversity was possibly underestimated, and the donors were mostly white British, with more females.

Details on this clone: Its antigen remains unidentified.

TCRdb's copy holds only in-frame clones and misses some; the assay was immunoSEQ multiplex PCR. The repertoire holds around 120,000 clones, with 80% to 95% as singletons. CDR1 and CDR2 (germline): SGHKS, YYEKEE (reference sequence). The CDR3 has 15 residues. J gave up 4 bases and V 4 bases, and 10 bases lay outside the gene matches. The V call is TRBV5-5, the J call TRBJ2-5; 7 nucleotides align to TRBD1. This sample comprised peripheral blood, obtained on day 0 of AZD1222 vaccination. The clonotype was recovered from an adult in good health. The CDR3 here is CASSPGQTMGETQYF. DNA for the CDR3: TGTGCCAGCAGCCCGGGACAGACCATGGGAGAGACCCAGTACTTC. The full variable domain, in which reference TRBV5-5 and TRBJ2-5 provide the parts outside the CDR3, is DAGVTQSPTHLIKTRGQQVTLRCSPISGHKSVSWYQQVLGQGPQFIFQYYEKEERGRGNFPDRFSARQFPNYSSELNVNALLLGDSALYLCASSPGQTMGETQYFGPGTRLLVL.